The source of this T cell receptor (beta chain) is a study of blood T cells in healthy people across ages. Together with a sample-barcoded 5' primer, a J-beta primer mix was included in a second PCR lasting roughly 6 to 12 cycles. CDR3-containing paired-end reads numbering at least 3 million came from each sample. TCRdb fed the 5' RACE reads into MiXCR, producing one record per CDR3 protein. The table has 1.5 million to 2 million distinct CDR3 sequences, just under 50% seen once. Healthy Russian Caucasian donors spanned ages about 6 to 95 years. Peripheral blood from each donor was collected in a volume of approximately 9.5 milliliters. Trimming pared 2 bases from V and 1 base from J, leaving 14 bases between. The CDR3 is 17 residues long. Germline assignment: CDR1 MGHRA and CDR2 YSYEKL.

This chain joins TRBV4-1 and TRBJ2-2; D possibly corresponds to TRBD1 (5 bases). The receptor was isolated from a woman aged 40-49 years in good health. Sample: blood. CDR3 amino acids: CASSQILGRVNTGELFF. The CDR3 region has the DNA TGCGCCAGCAGCCAAATCCTGGGCAGGGTGAACACCGGGGAGCTGTTTTTT.